The source of this TCR beta chain is a study of shared clonotypes between healthy human individuals. CDR3 length: 11 residues. Germline V gives CDR1 MNHEY, CDR2 SVGAGI. J was trimmed by 7 bases and V by 7 bases; bases with no gene match: 1. The method was immunoSEQ multiplex PCR; TCRdb's version includes in-frame clones alone and lacks a portion of them. This sample carries approximately 590,000 clones, around 95% of them seen once, and the ten largest clones take 0.1% to 0.11%. The naive CD8 fraction comprised CD45RO-negative cells positively selected for CCR7 and excluded terminally differentiated effector memory CD45RA+ cells. Note on this clone: The same CDR3 also results from other DNA sequences found in this sample.

The sequencing sample was made of naive CD8+ T cells sorted from blood. This clonotype was obtained from a woman between 25 and 40 years old in good health. The V call is TRBV6-5, the J call TRBJ2-1; 7 bases are shared with TRBD2. CDR3 coding DNA: TGTGCCAGCACTAGCGGAAATGAGCAGTTCTTC. Translated: CASTSGNEQFF.